Below are 23 T cell receptor beta chains sequenced from a single sample in a study of T cells in Graves' hyperthyroidism and ophthalmopathy. Amplification yielded TCR beta CDR3 regions, with RNA transcripts as the source. HTBI primers were employed in a first-round RT-PCR of the TCR CDR3. TCRdb passed the multiplex PCR reads through MiXCR, listing each CDR3 protein once. This sample has around 540,000 distinct CDR3 sequences, with 46% found just once. Sequenced: peripheral blood or thyroid tissue (not recorded which). The origin of the receptors is a woman younger than 35 with Graves' hyperthyroidism.

To note about this clonotype: At one of its ends the junction is not consistent with the germline gene, which may arise from a read error. The V call is TRBV2, the J call TRBJ1-5; D is unclear. Looked up from germline, CDR1 is SNHLY and CDR2 is FYNNEI. CDR3 length: 14 residues. The chain's CDR3 is CAGSLAAGNQPQHF. The CDR3 DNA sequence: TGTGCCGGCAGTCTTGCGGCAGGTAATCAGCCCCAGCATTTT.

This chain joins TRBV7-9 and TRBJ2-7; D might be TRBD1 or TRBD2, each matching 7 bases. The CDR3 spans 16 residues. V was cut by 3 bases and J by 3 bases, with 18 bases left in between. CDR1 is SEHNR, CDR2 FQNEAQ, per germline (reference sequence). The chain's CDR3 is CASSFEGAGDGYEQYF. DNA for the CDR3: TGTGCCAGCAGCTTCGAGGGGGCGGGAGACGGCTACGAGCAGTACTTC.

The rearrangement uses TRBV25-1 and TRBJ1-4, with D unresolved. With 8 bases removed from V and 7 bases from J, the gap between germline ends came to 14 bases. This CDR3 contains 13 residues. CDR1 MGHDK and CDR2 SYGVNS come from the germline V gene. The CDR3 loop is CASLGPEGEKLFF. The CDR3 DNA follows: TGTGCCAGCCTCGGCCCGGAGGGTGAAAAACTGTTTTTT.

As regards this clonotype: A much larger clone lies a single base off, so this may be a read error. This sequence joins TRBV7-2 and TRBJ1-2; D is uncertain. This CDR3 contains 12 residues. The V gene's germline CDR1 is SGHTA and CDR2 FQGNSA. The CDR3 DNA reads TGTGCCAGCAGCCTTGTCAACTATGGCTACGCCTTC. As protein: CASSLVNYGYAF.

A single count supports this clonotype. The V call is TRBV2, the J call TRBJ2-5; tentatively, D is TRBD2 (6 bases). The V end lost 5 bases, the J end lost 5 bases, and 15 bases lay between the germline ends. The germline CDR1 and CDR2 sequences are SNHLY and FYNNEI. CDR3 length: 14 amino acids. The CDR3 DNA is TGTGCCAGCAGTTTAGTTGCGGGGTGGGAGACCCAGTACTTC. Protein product: CASSLVAGWETQYF. Full variable domain (remainder filled in from reference TRBV2 and TRBJ2-5): EPEVTQTPSHQVTQMGQEVILRCVPISNHLYFYWYRQILGQKVEFLVSFYNNEISEKSEIFDDQFSVERPDGSNFTLKIRSTKLEDSAMYFCASSLVAGWETQYFGPGTRLLVL.

In this sample, this clonotype turned up a few times. CDR3 sequence: CASRAGHTGELFF. The CDR3 DNA reads as TGTGCCAGCAGGGCGGGACACACCGGGGAGCTGTTTTTT. The genes are TRBV2 and TRBJ2-2, with a weak D call TRBD2 (6 bases). The CDR3 is 13 amino acids. Germline CDR1 is SNHLY and CDR2 is FYNNEI. Between the trimmed V and J ends, which lost 6 bases and 3 bases, there was a span of 8 bases.

The chain has TRBV5-5 and TRBJ1-1; possibly TRBD1 for D (6 bases). With 5 bases removed from V and 2 bases from J, the gap between germline ends came to 13 bases. The length of the CDR3 is 14 residues. The germline CDR1 and CDR2 sequences are SGHKS and YYEKEE (reference sequence). The CDR3 DNA reads as TGTGCCAGCAGGCCACAGGGATCCAACACTGAAGCTTTCTTT. This codes for CASRPQGSNTEAFF.

V gene TRBV7-2 combines with J gene TRBJ1-4, with unresolved D. V lost 5 bases to trimming and J lost 5 bases, with 18 bases between them. The CDR3 length is 16 residues. Germline V gene sequence: CDR1 SGHTA, CDR2 FQGNSA. The CDR3 is CASSQGETTVNEKLFF. Here the CDR3 DNA reads TGTGCCAGCAGCCAAGGAGAGACAACAGTAAATGAAAAACTGTTTTTT.

The genes are TRBV19 and TRBJ2-2, with D hard to call. Germline V gene sequence: CDR1 LNHDA, CDR2 SQIVND (reference sequence). V was trimmed by 1 base and J by 2 bases, leaving 8 bases between them. The CDR3 contains 15 residues. This chain's CDR3 is CASSIGLPNTGELFF. The CDR3 coding sequence is TGTGCCAGTAGTATAGGTTTACCTAACACCGGGGAGCTGTTTTTT.

This clonotype was seen a handful of times. This chain connects TRBV12-3 or TRBV12-4 to TRBJ1-2; a possible D gene is TRBD1 (6 bases). Deletions cut 5 bases from V and 4 bases from J, with 14 bases between. The CDR3 runs 14 residues. The CDR3 protein is CASSLTGFSYGYTF. CDR3 bases: TGTGCCAGCAGTCTCACAGGGTTCAGCTATGGCTACACCTTC.

V and J are TRBV10-2 and TRBJ1-4, with 7 bases identical to TRBD1. The assigned J gene may be wrong: the sequence end matches TRBJ1-3 better. CDR1 WSHSY and CDR2 SAAADI come from the germline V gene. The CDR3 covers 14 residues. This chain's CDR3 is CASEARTGRNTIYF. Here the CDR3 DNA reads TGCGCCAGTGAGGCAAGGACAGGACGAAACACCATATATTTT.

The chain joins TRBV15 to TRBJ1-3, with D perhaps TRBD1 (5 bases). The V gene lost 5 bases and the J gene lost 0 bases, with 11 bases spanning the gap. Germline CDR1 and CDR2: LNHNV and YYDKDF (reference sequence). The CDR3 has 15 residues. The CDR3 DNA is TGTGCCACCAGCGTCGGACAAACCTCTGGAAACACCATATATTTT. It translates to CATSVGQTSGNTIYF.

A few counts support this clonotype. The rearrangement links TRBV15 to TRBJ1-2; no definite D call. The CDR3 totals 15 residues. Germline CDR1 reads LNHNV; CDR2 reads YYDKDF (reference sequence). Trimming took 3 bases from V and 8 from J, leaving 19 bases between them. The CDR3 region has the DNA TGTGCCACCAGCAGGTTATTGGAAAGCCAAGGAGGCTACACCTTC. Translating it yields CATSRLLESQGGYTF. Based on the CDR3 plus reference TRBV15 and TRBJ1-2, the full variable domain is DAMVIQNPRYQVTQFGKPVTLSCSQTLNHNVMYWYQQKSSQAPKLLFHYYDKDFNNEADTPDNFQSRRPNTSFCFLDIRSPGLGDTAMYLCATSRLLESQGGYTFGSGTRLTVV.

The chain is built from TRBV20-1 and TRBJ2-5; a possible D gene is TRBD1 (6 bases). V was pared by 3 bases and J by 0 bases, with 8 bases between. This CDR3 has 13 amino acids. CDR1 is DFQATT and CDR2 is SNEGSKA in the germline V gene (reference sequence). The CDR3 nucleotides read TGCAGTGCTAGGGGACAAAACCAAGAGACCCAGTACTTC. Translating gives CSARGQNQETQYF.

V and J are TRBV5-1 and TRBJ2-7, with 9 bases fitting TRBD2. CDR1 is SGHRS, CDR2 YFSETQ, per germline. The CDR3 runs to 16 residues. V lost 4 bases to trimming and J lost 3 bases; unmatched junction nucleotides: 11. The CDR3 spells CASSQNSGTSFYEQYF. DNA of the CDR3: TGCGCCAGCAGCCAAAATTCCGGGACTAGCTTCTACGAGCAGTACTTC. Looking up the rest from reference TRBV5-1 and TRBJ2-7 gives the full variable domain: KAGVTQTPRYLIKTRGQQVTLSCSPISGHRSVSWYQQTPGQGLQFLFEYFSETQRNKGNFPGRFSGRQFSNSRSEMNVSTLELGDSALYLCASSQNSGTSFYEQYFGPGTRLTVT.

The chain uses TRBV7-2 and TRBJ1-4; the match to TRBD1 covers 7 bases. The V gene end was trimmed by 5 bases and the J gene end by 8 bases; junction bases not matched to a gene: 11. The CDR3 has 15 amino acids. Germline values: CDR1 SGHTA, CDR2 FQGNSA. In nucleotides, the CDR3 is TGTGCCAGCAGCCGAGGCAGGGGGGCATGGGAAAAACTGTTTTTT. The encoded protein is CASSRGRGAWEKLFF.

The chain carries TRBV19 and TRBJ2-3; the D is unclear. The CDR3 consists of 14 residues. Germline V gene sequence: CDR1 LNHDA, CDR2 SQIVND (reference sequence). V dropped 6 bases and J dropped 2 bases, with 12 bases sitting between them. CDR3 sequence reads: CASRSGDLTDTQYF. The CDR3 DNA reads TGTGCCAGTAGATCTGGCGACCTCACAGATACGCAGTATTTT.

This clonotype was detected ten times or more. The J gene is TRBJ2-6, the V gene TRBV2, with 9 nucleotides matching TRBD1. V trimming: 3 bases; J trimming: 0 bases; junction bases outside the gene matches: 6. Germline V gene data show CDR1 as SNHLY and CDR2 as FYNNEI. This CDR3 contains 18 residues. CDR3 loop: CASSEGQGRSSGANVLTF. CDR3 sequence (DNA): TGTGCCAGCAGTGAGGGACAGGGAAGGTCCTCTGGGGCCAACGTCCTGACTTTC.

Ten or more counts support this clonotype. The chain combines TRBV7-2 with TRBJ1-2; D gene unclear. Trimming cost V 1 base and J 8 bases, with 11 bases left between them. Germline lookup yields CDR1 SGHTA and CDR2 FQGNSA. This CDR3 comprises 13 residues. The CDR3 DNA follows: TGTGCCAGCAGCTTAGGGGCTACTGGGGGCTACACCTTC. Its translation: CASSLGATGGYTF.

This clonotype has a handful of counts. This chain joins TRBV5-1 and TRBJ2-7; D may be TRBD2 (5 bases). Trimming shortened V by 4 bases and J by 3 bases, and 11 bases separated the two germline ends. The V gene's germline CDR1 is SGHRS and CDR2 YFSETQ. The CDR3 contains 13 residues. CDR3 bases: TGCGCCAGCAGCCCGGACGGGAACTACGAGCAGTACTTC. This translates into CASSPDGNYEQYF.

The J gene is TRBJ2-7, the V gene TRBV11-2; 12 bases map to TRBD2. Germline assignment: CDR1 SGHAT and CDR2 FQNNGV. The CDR3 has 15 amino acids. V was clipped by 3 bases and J by 2 bases; unmatched bases: 2. The CDR3 region is CASSFLAGGTYEQYF. The CDR3 nucleotides are TGTGCCAGCAGCTTTCTAGCGGGAGGGACCTACGAGCAGTACTTC.

Note on this clonotype: The CDR3 ends on some other residue instead of the conserved phenylalanine or tryptophan, so this is likely a read error. It is unclear where the CDR3 begins or ends on the DNA, so no DNA is shown, and the CDR3 is as TCRdb lists it. The chain couples TRBV2 to TRBJ1-1; the tabulated D call, TRBD1, remains unverified against the DNA. Germline CDR1 reads SNHLY; CDR2 reads FYNNEI. 10 amino acids form the CDR3, both terminal residues included. The CDR3 sequence is CASSEGQGVY.

This clonotype has only a few counts. The V call is TRBV7-2, the J call TRBJ1-2; 7 positions agree with TRBD1. This CDR3 is built from 16 residues. V shed 2 bases and J 3 bases; nucleotides not matched to a gene: 9. Germline CDR1 is SGHTA and CDR2 is FQGNSA. The CDR3 sequence: CASSLMDRPTYYGYTF. The CDR3 DNA sequence: TGTGCCAGCAGCTTAATGGACAGGCCGACCTACTATGGCTACACCTTC.